Below are 22 T cell receptor beta chains sequenced from a single sample in a study of cytotoxic CD8 clonotypes in ibrutinib-treated CLL. The method was immunoSEQ multiplex PCR; TCRdb's version includes in-frame clones alone and lacks a portion of them. The sample comprises roughly 56,000 clones, approximately 71% of which are singletons, and about 40% rests with the top ten. This sample comprised PBMCs, obtained after 12 months of ibrutinib treatment. Source of these receptors: a human donor with chronic lymphocytic leukemia.

The chain carries TRBV28 and TRBJ1-5; D perhaps matches TRBD1 (6 bases). The CDR3 sequence is 15 residues long. In germline, CDR1 is MDHEN, CDR2 SYDVKM. V was clipped by 8 bases and J by 0 bases, with 14 bases between them. CDR3 loop: CASAGGGYSNQPQHF. The CDR3 DNA follows: TGTGCCAGCGCGGGCGGGGGCTATAGCAATCAGCCCCAGCATTTT.

The chain links TRBV7-3 to TRBJ2-1, with D possibly TRBD2 on 6 matching bases. Germline-derived CDR1 and CDR2 are SGHTA and FQGTGA. V lost 4 bases and J 10 bases, leaving 14 bases between the germline ends. CDR3 length: 13 residues. The CDR3 reads CASSSSIAAEQFF. CDR3 DNA: TGTGCCAGCAGCTCGTCCATAGCGGCGGAGCAGTTCTTC. Based on the CDR3 plus reference TRBV7-3 and TRBJ2-1, the full variable domain is GAGVSQTPSNKVTEKGKYVELRCDPISGHTALYWYRQSLGQGPEFLIYFQGTGAADDSGLPNDRFFAVRPEGSVSTLKIQRTERGDSAVYLCASSSSIAAEQFFGPGTRLTVL.

The CDR3 DNA is TGTGCCAGCAGTTACTCAGGACAGGATAACACTGAAGCTTTCTTT. Encoded protein: CASSYSGQDNTEAFF. The chain joins TRBV6-6 to TRBJ1-1, with TRBD1 matching over 7 bases. Germline V gene data show CDR1 as MNHNY and CDR2 as SVGAGI (reference sequence). The V segment lost 0 bases and the J segment 2 bases; nucleotides outside the gene matches: 3. The CDR3 is 15 amino acids.

The chain combines TRBV19 with TRBJ2-2; TRBD1 is a possible D gene (5 bases). CDR1 is LNHDA and CDR2 is SQIVND in the germline V gene (reference sequence). Trimming cost V 3 bases and J 4 bases, with 12 bases left between them. The CDR3 is 15 residues long. The CDR3 region has the DNA TGTGCCAGTAGTATTAGGCAGGGTATCACCGGGGAGCTGTTTTTT. Translated: CASSIRQGITGELFF.

The CDR3: CASSSGSLLTSGANVLTF. The CDR3 DNA reads as TGTGCCAGCAGCTCAGGATCCTTACTTACCTCTGGGGCCAACGTCCTGACTTTC. The chain carries TRBV5-4 and TRBJ2-6; no reliable D call. V lost 3 bases, J lost 0 bases, and 16 bases lay in between. Germline V gene sequence: CDR1 SGHNT, CDR2 YYREEE (reference sequence). The CDR3 sequence is 18 residues long.

This chain connects TRBV11-2 to TRBJ2-3; 15 bases fit TRBD2. From germline, CDR1 is SGHAT and CDR2 FQNNGV. This CDR3 is 18 amino acids long. After removal of 1 base from V and 10 bases from J, the junction contained 12 bases not matched to a gene. This CDR3 reads CASSLGVQGLAGGGAQYF. CDR3 nucleotide sequence: TGTGCCAGCAGCTTAGGAGTTCAAGGACTAGCGGGAGGGGGTGCGCAGTATTTT. Looking up the rest from reference TRBV11-2 and TRBJ2-3 gives the full variable domain: EAGVAQSPRYKIIEKRQSVAFWCNPISGHATLYWYQQILGQGPKLLIQFQNNGVVDDSQLPKDRFSAERLKGVDSTLKIQPAKLEDSAVYLCASSLGVQGLAGGGAQYFGPGTRLTVL.

V is TRBV6-6 and J is TRBJ1-5, with 7 nucleotides matching TRBD1. CDR1 and CDR2 from the germline V gene are MNHNY and SVGAGI (reference sequence). The trim removed 6 bases at V and 3 bases at J, leaving 5 bases unmatched. The CDR3 sequence is 14 residues long. The CDR3 loop is CASSPGGANQPQHF. For the CDR3, the DNA is TGTGCCAGCAGCCCAGGGGGTGCCAATCAGCCCCAGCATTTT.

CDR3 DNA sequence: TGTGCCAGCAGTTACGGGACTAGCGGAGAGACCCAGTACTTC. As protein: CASSYGTSGETQYF. The genes are TRBV6-5 and TRBJ2-5, with 11 bases identical to TRBD2. Germline lookup yields CDR1 MNHEY and CDR2 SVGAGI. This CDR3 is built from 14 residues. V lost 2 bases and J lost 4; bases outside the gene matches: 0.

This clone was counted between two and nine times. V is TRBV27 and J is TRBJ2-7; 7 bases match TRBD1. V lost 0 bases, J lost 3 bases, and 5 bases stayed unmatched. The CDR3 is 15 amino acids. Germline V gene data show CDR1 as MNHEY and CDR2 as SMNVEV (reference sequence). The CDR3 sequence is CASSLSGQSNYEQYF. The DNA of the CDR3 is TGTGCCAGCAGTTTATCGGGACAGTCCAACTACGAGCAGTACTTC.

This chain connects TRBV9 to TRBJ2-3, with D possibly being TRBD2 (6 bases). The CDR3 extends over 13 amino acids. Germline assignment: CDR1 SGDLS and CDR2 YYNGEE. Deletions cut 5 bases from V and 4 bases from J, with 11 bases between. Here the CDR3 DNA reads TGTGCCAGCAGAGCAGGAGGGGCAGATACGCAGTATTTT. It translates to CASRAGGADTQYF.

The chain couples TRBV5-1 to TRBJ2-7; a weak D match, TRBD2 (6 bases). The V end was cut by 7 bases, the J end by 2 bases, with 16 bases between. CDR1 is SGHRS, CDR2 YFSETQ, per germline. The CDR3 totals 14 residues. DNA for the CDR3: TGCGCCAGCGCCCCACTAGCTACAACCTACGAGCAGTACTTC. Amino acids: CASAPLATTYEQYF.

The rearrangement links TRBV6-5 to TRBJ2-7, with D perhaps being TRBD1 or TRBD2 (6 bases each). Germline-derived CDR1 and CDR2 are MNHEY and SVGAGI. This CDR3 is built from 13 residues. V gave up 6 bases and J gave up 6 bases, with 15 bases separating them. DNA of the CDR3: TGTGCCAGCAGGAGGGGGGAAGACTCCGAGCAGTACTTC. Translation: CASRRGEDSEQYF.

This clone was seen more than once but under ten times. This chain joins TRBV7-9 and TRBJ2-1; D ambiguous. CDR1 and CDR2 (germline): SEHNR, FQNEAQ (reference sequence). CDR3 length: 13 amino acids. Trimming cost V 4 bases and J 2 bases, with 6 bases left between them. This CDR3 reads CASSWAAYNEQFF. Here the CDR3 DNA reads TGTGCCAGCAGCTGGGCGGCCTACAATGAGCAGTTCTTC.

The chain links TRBV28 to TRBJ1-2; D perhaps matches TRBD1 (5 bases). Germline values: CDR1 MDHEN, CDR2 SYDVKM. The ends were cut back, 7 bases at V and 4 bases at J, with 16 bases in the middle. The CDR3 totals 14 residues. The CDR3 nucleotides read TGTGCCAGCAATATTGGTGGGGGGGTCTATGGCTACACCTTC. It yields the protein CASNIGGGVYGYTF.

The chain carries TRBV28 and TRBJ2-7; 9 bases are a match to TRBD1. The germline V gene encodes CDR1 MDHEN and CDR2 SYDVKM. The V gene end was trimmed by 5 bases and the J gene end by 2 bases; junction bases not matched to a gene: 4. The CDR3 extends over 14 amino acids. For the CDR3, the DNA is TGTGCCAGCAGTCACCGACAGGGGGCCTACGAGCAGTACTTC. Translation gives CASSHRQGAYEQYF.

The chain carries TRBV19 and TRBJ2-5, with a weak D call TRBD2 (6 bases). V gave up 5 bases and J gave up 5 bases, with 12 bases separating them. CDR1 LNHDA and CDR2 SQIVND come from the germline V gene (reference sequence). This CDR3 has 13 amino acids. The chain's CDR3 is CASSATSRETQYF. The DNA for the CDR3 is TGTGCCAGTAGTGCAACTAGCCGGGAGACCCAGTACTTC.

The rearrangement uses TRBV7-9 and TRBJ2-3; D unresolved. CDR3 length equals 14 residues. Trimming stripped 7 bases from V and 2 bases from J, with 13 bases between. The V gene's germline CDR1 is SEHNR and CDR2 FQNEAQ (reference sequence). The CDR3 DNA is TGTGCCAGCAATCTAAGGGTCGCCACAGATACGCAGTATTTT. It codes for CASNLRVATDTQYF. The full variable domain, with the rest looked up from reference TRBV7-9 and TRBJ2-3, is DTGVSQNPRHKITKRGQNVTFRCDPISEHNRLYWYRQTLGQGPEFLTYFQNEAQLEKSRLLSDRFSAERPKGSFSTLEIQRTEQGDSAMYLCASNLRVATDTQYFGPGTRLTVL.

The chain uses TRBV6-1 and TRBJ2-7, with D maybe TRBD1 (6 bases). The CDR3 runs to 15 residues. Per the germline V gene, CDR1 is MNHNS and CDR2 is SASEGT. V gave up 2 bases and J gave up 1 base, with 12 bases separating them. In nucleotides, the CDR3 is TGTGCCAGCAGTGAAAACAGGGCGATTTCCTACGAGCAGTACTTC. Its protein is CASSENRAISYEQYF.

CDR3 in amino acids: CASSFLFRRTNSYNEQFF. The CDR3 bases are TGTGCCAGCAGCTTTTTGTTCCGCAGGACCAATTCCTACAATGAGCAGTTCTTC. This sequence joins TRBV7-6 and TRBJ2-1; no definite D call. Germline loops: CDR1 SGHVS, CDR2 FNYEAQ. The length of the CDR3 is 18 residues. The V end was cut by 3 bases, the J end by 1 base, with 19 bases between.

The gene calls are TRBV4-1 and TRBJ2-5; perhaps TRBD1 as D (6 bases). The germline gives CDR1 MGHRA, CDR2 YSYEKL. V shed 0 bases and J shed 9 bases, with 14 bases lying between them. CDR3 size: 14 residues. The CDR3 region has the DNA TGCGCCAGCAGCCAAGAAAGGCAGGGGTCCGCCCAGTACTTC. Its protein is CASSQERQGSAQYF.

The chain joins TRBV9 to TRBJ1-1, with D unresolved. Germline assignment: CDR1 SGDLS and CDR2 YYNGEE. V lost 0 bases and J lost 3, with 12 bases in between. The CDR3 extends over 15 amino acids. This CDR3 is CASSVGLGWDTEAFF. The CDR3 nucleotides read TGTGCCAGCAGCGTAGGTTTGGGATGGGACACTGAAGCTTTCTTT.

This chain connects TRBV21-1 to TRBJ1-5; TRBD1, the D gene given by the table, was not confirmed from the DNA. TRBV21-1 is labeled a pseudogene. This CDR3 is built from 14 residues. The CDR3 DNA follows: TGTGCCAGCAGCATCGGACAGAGAGATCAGCCCCAGCATTTT. Amino acids: CASSIGQRDQPQHF.